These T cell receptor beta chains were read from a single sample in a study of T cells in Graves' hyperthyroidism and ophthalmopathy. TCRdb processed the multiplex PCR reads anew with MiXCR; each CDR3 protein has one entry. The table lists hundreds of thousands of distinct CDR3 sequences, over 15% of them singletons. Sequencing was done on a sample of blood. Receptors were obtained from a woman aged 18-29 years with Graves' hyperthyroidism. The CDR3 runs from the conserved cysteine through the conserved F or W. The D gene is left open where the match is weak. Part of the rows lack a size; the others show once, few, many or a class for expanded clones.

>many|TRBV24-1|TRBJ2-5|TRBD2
CATSDSSGGLQETQYF
TGTGCCACCAGTGATTCTAGCGGTGGACTCCAAGAGACCCAGTACTTC
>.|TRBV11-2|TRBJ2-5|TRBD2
CATQALLAGDYQETQYF
TGTGCCACACAGGCCCTACTAGCGGGCGATTACCAAGAGACCCAGTACTTC
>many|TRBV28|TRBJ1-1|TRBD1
CATRPAGGGFTEAFF
TGTGCCACCCGTCCGGCAGGGGGCGGTTTCACTGAAGCTTTCTTT
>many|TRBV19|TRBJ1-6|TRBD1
CASSIVSGQGNSPLHF
TGTGCCAGTAGTATAGTGTCGGGACAGGGAAATTCACCCCTCCACTTT
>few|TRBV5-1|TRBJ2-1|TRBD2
CASSLVASGKDAYNEQFF
TGCGCCAGCAGCTTGGTGGCTAGCGGGAAGGATGCCTACAATGAGCAGTTCTTC
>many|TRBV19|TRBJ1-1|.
CASSIEAQGHTEAFF
TGTGCCAGTAGTATAGAGGCGCAGGGTCACACTGAAGCTTTCTTT
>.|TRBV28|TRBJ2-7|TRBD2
CASSGLAAGSYEQYF
TGTGCCAGCAGTGGACTAGCGGCAGGCTCCTACGAGCAGTACTTC
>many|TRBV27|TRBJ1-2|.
CASSAFGSYGYTF
TGTGCCAGCAGTGCTTTCGGTTCCTATGGCTACACCTTC
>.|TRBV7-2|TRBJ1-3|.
CASSLVASGNTIYF
TGTGCCAGCAGCTTAGTGGCCTCTGGAAACACCATATATTTT
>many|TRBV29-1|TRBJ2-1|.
CSVDLGGNEQFF
TGCAGCGTTGATCTTGGTGGCAATGAGCAGTTCTTC
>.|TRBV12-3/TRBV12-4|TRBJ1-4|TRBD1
CASSPFGGQGGEKLFF
TGTGCCAGCTCCCCTTTTGGGGGACAGGGAGGCGAAAAACTGTTTTTT
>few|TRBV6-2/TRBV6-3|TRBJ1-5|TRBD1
CASGYSRGQGAFLSNQPQHF
TGTGCCAGCGGTTACTCGAGGGGACAGGGGGCATTCCTGAGCAATCAGCCCCAGCATTTT
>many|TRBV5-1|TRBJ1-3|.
CASSFSDTASSGNTIYF
TGCGCCAGCAGCTTCTCAGACACGGCGAGCTCTGGAAACACCATATATTTT
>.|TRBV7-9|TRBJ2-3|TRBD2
CASSSKAGGLGDTQYF
TGTGCCAGCAGCTCGAAAGCGGGGGGCCTGGGAGATACGCAGTATTTT
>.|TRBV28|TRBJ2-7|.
CASSLTEQYF
TGTGCCAGCAGTTTAACCGAGCAGTACTTC
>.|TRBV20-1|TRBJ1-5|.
CSAREGKENQPQHF
TGCAGTGCTAGAGAAGGGAAAGAGAATCAGCCCCAGCATTTT
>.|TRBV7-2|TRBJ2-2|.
CASSPEAGKLFF
TGTGCCAGCAGCCCAGAGGCGGGGAAGCTGTTTTTT
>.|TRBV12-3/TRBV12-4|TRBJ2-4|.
CASSLRGHTNF
TGTGCCAGCAGTTTAAGGGGCCACACAAACTTC
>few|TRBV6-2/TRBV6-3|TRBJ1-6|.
CASTDLKIKTGTAFRTLHF
TGTGCCAGCACCGATCTAAAGATAAAAACCGGGACGGCTTTTAGAACCCTCCACTTT
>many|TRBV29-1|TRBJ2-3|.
CSVEDLGGRTDTQYF
TGCAGCGTTGAAGATCTCGGGGGGCGCACAGATACGCAGTATTTT
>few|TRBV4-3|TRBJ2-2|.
CASSQDRQQNTGELFF
TGCGCCAGCAGCCAAGATAGGCAGCAGAACACCGGGGAGCTGTTTTTT
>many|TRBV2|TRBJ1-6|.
CASRDRSRTNSPLHF
TGTGCCAGCAGAGACAGGAGTCGAACGAATTCACCCCTCCACTTT
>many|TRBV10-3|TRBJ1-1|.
CAISEGGVNTEAFF
TGTGCCATCAGTGAGGGGGGGGTGAACACTGAAGCTTTCTTT
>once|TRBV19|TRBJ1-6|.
CASRTTGTGNSPLHF
TGTGCCAGTCGCACTACCGGGACCGGGAATTCACCCCTCCACTTT
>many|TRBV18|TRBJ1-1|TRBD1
CASSPGTARSTEAFF
TGTGCCAGCTCACCAGGGACAGCGAGGTCAACTGAAGCTTTCTTT
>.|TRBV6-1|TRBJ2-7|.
CASSRFGPQGDEQHF
TGTGCCAGCAGCCGTTTTGGACCCCAGGGCGACGAGCAGCACTTC
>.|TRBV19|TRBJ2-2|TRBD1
CASSILQGANTGELFF
TGTGCCAGTAGTATTTTACAGGGGGCTAACACCGGGGAGCTGTTTTTT
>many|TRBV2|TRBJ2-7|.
CASSDVGIYEQYF
TGTGCCAGCAGCGACGTTGGAATCTACGAGCAGTACTTC
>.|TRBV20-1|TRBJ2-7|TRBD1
CSAQGDPGTVSAAYEQYF
TGCAGTGCTCAGGGAGACCCCGGGACAGTTTCTGCCGCCTACGAGCAGTACTTC
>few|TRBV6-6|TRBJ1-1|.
CASSYLVNTEAFF
TGTGCCAGCAGTTACTTGGTGAACACTGAAGCTTTCTTT
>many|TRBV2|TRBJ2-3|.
CASRLERRTDTQYF
TGTGCCAGCAGGCTGGAGCGGCGCACAGATACGCAGTATTTT
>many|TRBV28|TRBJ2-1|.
CASSLMGSSYNEQFF
TGTGCCAGCAGTTTGATGGGGAGCTCCTACAATGAGCAGTTCTTC
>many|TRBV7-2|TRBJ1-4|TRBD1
CASTADRVNEKLFF
TGTGCCAGCACCGCAGACAGGGTGAATGAAAAACTGTTTTTT
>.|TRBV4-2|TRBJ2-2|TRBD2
CASSQDPGGRSGELFF
TGTGCCAGCAGCCAAGATCCGGGCGGGAGGAGCGGGGAGCTGTTTTTT
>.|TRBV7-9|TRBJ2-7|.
CASSLYPGLSYEQYF
TGTGCCAGCAGCTTATATCCGGGACTCTCCTACGAGCAGTACTTC
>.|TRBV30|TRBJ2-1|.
CAWSVPPDNEQFF
TGTGCCTGGAGTGTACCCCCGGATAACGAGCAGTTCTTC
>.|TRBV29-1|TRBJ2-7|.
CSGLYNYEQYF
TGCAGCGGGTTATATAATTACGAGCAGTACTTC
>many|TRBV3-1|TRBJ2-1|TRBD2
CASSPLTSGGGNEQFF
TGTGCCAGCAGCCCTTTGACTAGCGGAGGGGGGAATGAGCAGTTCTTC
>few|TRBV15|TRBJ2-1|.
CATSRDRGGGTYNEQFF
TGTGCCACCAGCAGAGATCGAGGGGGGGGTACCTACAATGAGCAGTTCTTC
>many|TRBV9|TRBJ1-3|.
CASSVDNRHSGNTIYF
TGTGCCAGCAGCGTAGACAACAGACACTCTGGAAACACCATATATTTT
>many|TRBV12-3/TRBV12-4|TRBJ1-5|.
CASSPTKTNQPQHF
TGTGCCAGCAGCCCGACCAAGACCAATCAGCCCCAGCATTTT
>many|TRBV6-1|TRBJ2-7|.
CASLDSLPYEQYF
TGTGCCAGCCTCGACAGCCTGCCCTACGAGCAGTACTTC
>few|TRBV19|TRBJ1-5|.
CASSALGNQPQHF
TGTGCCAGTAGCGCACTTGGCAATCAGCCCCAGCATTTT
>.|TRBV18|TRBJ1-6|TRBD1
CASSPTGPSYNSPLHF
TGTGCCAGCTCGCCGACAGGGCCCTCCTATAATTCACCCCTCCACTTT
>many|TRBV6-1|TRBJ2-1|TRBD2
CASSEGTSGASGQFF
TGTGCCAGCAGTGAAGGGACTAGCGGGGCCTCGGGGCAGTTCTTC
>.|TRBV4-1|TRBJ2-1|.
CASSQDRLGEHQFF
TGCGCCAGCAGCCAAGATAGATTGGGCGAACATCAGTTCTTC
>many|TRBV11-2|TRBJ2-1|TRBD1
CASSLDPGRGQVGNEQFF
TGTGCCAGCAGCTTAGATCCAGGCAGGGGGCAGGTTGGCAATGAGCAGTTCTTC
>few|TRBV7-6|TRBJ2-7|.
CASSLAGGTSYEQYF
TGTGCCAGCAGCTTAGCGGGGGGAACCTCCTACGAGCAGTACTTC
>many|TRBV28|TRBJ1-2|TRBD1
CASSRTGVNYGYTF
TGTGCCAGCAGCCGAACAGGGGTTAACTATGGCTACACCTTC
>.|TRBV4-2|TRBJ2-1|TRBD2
CASSQDPGLASYNEQFF
TGTGCCAGCAGCCAAGATCCCGGACTAGCGTCCTACAATGAGCAGTTCTTC
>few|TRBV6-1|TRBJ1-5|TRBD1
CASSTTGEQPQHF
TGTGCCAGCAGTACGACAGGGGAACAGCCCCAGCATTTT
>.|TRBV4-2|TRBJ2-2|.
CASSQELGELFF
TGTGCCAGCAGCCAAGAACTCGGGGAGCTGTTTTTT
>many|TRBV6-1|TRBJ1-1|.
CASSPPEGRDAFF
TGTGCCAGCAGCCCCCCGGAGGGGCGGGATGCTTTCTTT